This T cell receptor (beta chain) appears in the sequencing data of a study of T cells in Graves' hyperthyroidism and ophthalmopathy. The study, taken as a whole, reports: Most clonotypes expanded in the thyroid (above 0.001) were also present in blood. Researchers report that a 13 V-J model separated ophthalmopathy from stable hyperthyroidism.

Trimming stripped 7 bases from V and 5 bases from J, with 9 bases between. The CDR3 covers 12 residues. CDR1 is SEHNR and CDR2 is FQNEAQ in the germline V gene (reference sequence). The patients, who ranged from 18 to 65 in age, presented with newly diagnosed hyperthyroidism lasting under 2 months. Researchers took RNA transcripts and amplified the TCR beta CDR3 regions from them. The TCR CDR3 was amplified in a first-round RT-PCR using the HTBI primer set. TCRdb passed the multiplex PCR reads through MiXCR, listing each CDR3 protein once. The data contain about 540,000 distinct CDR3 sequences, under 60% of them seen just once; the ten biggest clones take up around 8%. In its sample, this clonotype was seen a few times. Its antigen remains unidentified.

The origin of this receptor is a woman aged 18-30 years with Graves' hyperthyroidism. Source material: peripheral blood or thyroid tissue (not recorded which). The chain is built from TRBV7-9 and TRBJ2-1; D unclear. CDR3 DNA sequence: TGTGCCAGCACCGGGCACCACAATGAGCAGTTCTTC. Translating gives CASTGHHNEQFF. The full variable domain, in which reference TRBV7-9 and TRBJ2-1 provide the parts outside the CDR3, is DTGVSQNPRHKITKRGQNVTFRCDPISEHNRLYWYRQTLGQGPEFLTYFQNEAQLEKSRLLSDRFSAERPKGSFSTLEIQRTEQGDSAMYLCASTGHHNEQFFGPGTRLTVL.